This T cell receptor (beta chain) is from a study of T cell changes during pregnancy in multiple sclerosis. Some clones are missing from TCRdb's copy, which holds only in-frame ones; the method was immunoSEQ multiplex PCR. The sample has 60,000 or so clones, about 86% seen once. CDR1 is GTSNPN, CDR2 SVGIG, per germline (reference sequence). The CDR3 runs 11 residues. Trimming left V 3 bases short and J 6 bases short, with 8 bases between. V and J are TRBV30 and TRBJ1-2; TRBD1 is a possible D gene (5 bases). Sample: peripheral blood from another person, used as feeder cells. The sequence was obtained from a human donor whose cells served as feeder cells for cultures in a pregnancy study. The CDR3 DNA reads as TGTGCCTGGAGGCCCAGGGATGGCTACACCTTC. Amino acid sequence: CAWRPRDGYTF.